These 7 T cell receptor beta chains came from one sample sequenced in a study of CD8 T cells in Susac syndrome. Random hexamers were used to reverse transcribe about 0.5 to 1 ug of RNA. In TCRdb, the immunoSEQ multiplex PCR reads were re-called with MiXCR into one record per CDR3 protein. The table lists fewer than 350,000 distinct CDR3 sequences, about 92% of them singletons. Material for sequencing was CD4+ T cells from PBMCs. The receptors stem from a human donor with multiple sclerosis.

This clonotype was counted a single time. The chain uses TRBV25-1 and TRBJ2-1; D is unresolved. With 3 bases removed from V and 12 bases from J, the gap between germline ends came to 12 bases. Per the germline V gene, CDR1 is MGHDK and CDR2 is SYGVNS. CDR3 length equals 12 residues. The DNA for the CDR3 is TGTGCCAGCAGTGAGCAGTGGGAAGGGCAGTTCTTC. Translating it yields CASSEQWEGQFF.

V usage is TRBV6-2 or TRBV6-3 and J usage is TRBJ2-7; D ambiguous. The CDR3 is 10 residues long. Trimming removed 6 bases from V and 3 bases from J, with 3 bases in between. Germline CDR1 MNHEY, CDR2 SVGEGT. The CDR3 reads CASRDYEQYF. The CDR3 nucleotides are TGTGCCAGCAGGGACTACGAGCAGTACTTC.

V and J are TRBV18 and TRBJ1-1, with D maybe TRBD1 (5 bases). The germline V gene encodes CDR1 KGHSH and CDR2 LQKENI. The CDR3 is 15 amino acids. V was clipped by 3 bases and J by 1 base, with 12 bases between them. The CDR3 spells CASSPGQGTNTEAFF. The DNA of the CDR3 is TGTGCCAGCTCACCGGGGCAGGGTACGAACACTGAAGCTTTCTTT.

This chain links TRBV2 with TRBJ1-4; D is unclear. Germline loops: CDR1 SNHLY, CDR2 FYNNEI. The CDR3 is 17 amino acids. V was cut by 6 bases and J by 8 bases, with 25 bases left in between. In DNA, the CDR3 is TGTGCCAGCAGCAGACGTCCTTTAGATAGCTCGAACGAAAAACTGTTTTTT. Translation gives CASSRRPLDSSNEKLFF.

The chain employs TRBV20-1 and TRBJ2-7; no definite D call. The CDR3 runs 14 residues. The V end lost 2 bases, the J end lost 0 bases, and 11 bases lay between the germline ends. Germline loops: CDR1 DFQATT, CDR2 SNEGSKA (reference sequence). The CDR3 DNA is TGCAGTGCTAGAACTCGAGCTACCTCCTACGAGCAGTACTTC. Its protein is CSARTRATSYEQYF.

This sequence joins TRBV19 and TRBJ2-5, with TRBD2 identical over 12 bases. From germline, CDR1 is LNHDA and CDR2 SQIVND (reference sequence). After removal of 3 bases from V and 5 bases from J, the junction contained 4 bases not matched to a gene. This CDR3 contains 15 residues. The CDR3 DNA reads TGTGCCAGTAGTATCAGACTAGCGGGAGTGGAGACCCAGTACTTC. It codes for CASSIRLAGVETQYF.

V and J are TRBV7-9 and TRBJ2-7; 7 positions agree with TRBD2. J was trimmed by 3 bases and V by 5 bases; bases with no gene match: 16. The CDR3 has 17 residues. The germline CDR1 and CDR2 sequences are SEHNR and FQNEAQ (reference sequence). The CDR3 DNA is TGTGCCAGCAGCCCAACTGGTTTAGGGACTAACAACTACGAGCAGTACTTC. As protein: CASSPTGLGTNNYEQYF.